The rows below give T cell receptor beta chains drawn from one sample of a study of STAT3 mutations in large granular lymphocyte leukemia. Assay: immunoSEQ multiplex PCR; the TCRdb copy retains only in-frame clones and omits some. The repertoire holds tens of thousands of clones, with roughly 84% as singletons. The sample taken for sequencing was PBMCs. These receptors came from a human donor with T large granular lymphocyte leukemia. Some clones in this sample may be carry-over from other donors' samples. The CDR3 runs from the conserved cysteine through the conserved F or W. The D gene is left open where the match is weak.

cdr3_aa cdr3_nt v_call d_call j_call
CASSLQGGETQYF TGTGCCAGCAGTCTTCAGGGAGGAGAGACCCAGTACTTC TRBV28 . TRBJ2-5
CASSQDLGLGPESYEQYF TGTGCCAGCAGCCAAGATCTAGGTCTGGGGCCCGAGTCCTACGAGCAGTACTTC TRBV4-2 . TRBJ2-7
CASSLLGGPNEAFF TGTGCCAGCAGCTTATTGGGGGGCCCCAATGAAGCTTTCTTT TRBV7-9 . TRBJ1-1
CASIQYNEQFF TGCGCCAGCATACAGTACAATGAGCAGTTCTTC TRBV10-2 . TRBJ2-1
CASSINFGQGPSALHF TGTGCCAGTAGTATTAACTTCGGACAAGGGCCGTCGGCCCTCCACTTT TRBV19 . TRBJ1-6
CASSEGGHEQFF TGTGCCAGCAGTGAAGGGGGCCATGAGCAGTTCTTC TRBV25-1 . TRBJ2-1
CASSPLIQETQYF TGTGCCAGCTCACCACTAATTCAAGAGACCCAGTACTTC TRBV18 . TRBJ2-5
CASSYGQFLWPQHF TGTGCCAGCAGTTACGGGCAGTTTTTGTGGCCCCAGCATTTT TRBV6-5 . TRBJ1-5
CASSYDRGTGELFF TGTGCCAGCAGTTACGACAGGGGGACCGGGGAGCTGTTTTTT TRBV6-5 TRBD1 TRBJ2-2
CASRINRGGSYEQYF TGTGCCAGCAGAATAAACAGGGGAGGGTCCTACGAGCAGTACTTC TRBV6-5 . TRBJ2-7
CAWSVLGGGQGTLHF TGTGCCTGGAGTGTACTTGGCGGAGGGCAGGGGACCCTCCACTTT TRBV30 . TRBJ1-6